A single sample is the source of the 5 T cell receptor beta chains below, sequenced in a study of radiotherapy plus CTLA-4 blockade in lung cancer. The table came from immunoSEQ multiplex PCR; TCRdb's copy has only in-frame clones and leaves some out. Found here are about 45,000 clones, 73% of them singletons; the top ten hold about 3.8%. The input for sequencing was peripheral blood, taken from a patient treated with radiotherapy plus ipilimumab. These receptors originate from a human donor with non-small cell lung cancer who had a complete response to radiotherapy plus ipilimumab.

The V call is TRBV5-6, the J call TRBJ2-5; D remains unclear. CDR3 length equals 14 residues. CDR1 is SGHDT and CDR2 is YYEEEE in the germline V gene. The germline V and J ends were trimmed by 0 bases and 4 bases, with 10 bases remaining between them. The chain's CDR3 is CASSLVSPGETQYF. In DNA form, the CDR3 reads TGTGCCAGCAGCTTGGTCAGCCCGGGAGAGACCCAGTACTTC. The variable domain in full, with the rest retrieved from reference TRBV5-6 and TRBJ2-5, is DAGVTQSPTHLIKTRGQQVTLRCSPKSGHDTVSWYQQALGQGPQFIFQYYEEEERQRGNFPDRFSGHQFPNYSSELNVNALLLGDSALYLCASSLVSPGETQYFGPGTRLLVL.

The chain has TRBV6-6 and TRBJ2-7, with TRBD1 matching over 8 bases. Germline CDR1 reads MNHNY; CDR2 reads SVGAGI (reference sequence). CDR3 length equals 13 residues. V lost 5 bases to trimming and J lost 2 bases; unmatched junction nucleotides: 2. CDR3 sequence: CASSGQGPYEQYF. In DNA form, the CDR3 reads TGTGCCAGCAGTGGACAGGGCCCCTACGAGCAGTACTTC.

This chain uses TRBV19 with TRBJ2-6; TRBD1 matches at 7 bases. The germline V gene has CDR1 LNHDA and CDR2 SQIVND (reference sequence). The CDR3 loop spans 15 amino acids. Trimming removed 7 bases from V and 3 bases from J; junction bases left unmatched: 6. The CDR3 protein is CASTNGQVGANVLTF. The CDR3 DNA follows: TGTGCCAGTACCAATGGACAGGTTGGGGCCAACGTCCTGACTTTC.

This chain joins TRBV5-1 and TRBJ2-5; tentatively, D is TRBD1 (5 bases). The J call may be wrong; the DNA end is better matched by TRBJ2-7. Germline V gene sequence: CDR1 SGHRS, CDR2 YFSETQ. CDR3 length equals 14 residues. CDR3 in DNA: TGCGCCAGCAGCCAAGGACAAATGCTGGACGAGCAGTACTTC. Translation gives CASSQGQMLDEQYF.

This chain joins TRBV30 and TRBJ1-3; D gene ambiguous. The CDR3 contains 13 residues. In germline, CDR1 is GTSNPN, CDR2 SVGIG (reference sequence). With 6 bases removed from V and 0 bases from J, the gap between germline ends came to 9 bases. CDR3 protein: CACLPNSGNTIYF. CDR3 bases: TGTGCCTGTTTACCTAACTCTGGAAACACCATATATTTT.